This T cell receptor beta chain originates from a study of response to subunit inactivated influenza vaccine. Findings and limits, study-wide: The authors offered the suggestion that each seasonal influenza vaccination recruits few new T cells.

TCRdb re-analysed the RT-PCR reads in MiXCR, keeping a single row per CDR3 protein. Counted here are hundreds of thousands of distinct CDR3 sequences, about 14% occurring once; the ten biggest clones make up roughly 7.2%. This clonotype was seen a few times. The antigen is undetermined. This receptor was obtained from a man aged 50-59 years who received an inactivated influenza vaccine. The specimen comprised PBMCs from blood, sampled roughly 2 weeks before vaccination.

CDR3 loop: CASSYSQFQETQYF. DNA for the CDR3: TGTGCCAGCAGTTATTCCCAGTTCCAAGAGACCCAGTACTTC. V gene TRBV6-2 or TRBV6-3 combines with J gene TRBJ2-5; D gene uncertain. The CDR3 length is 14 residues. Germline V gene sequence: CDR1 MNHEY, CDR2 SVGEGT. The germline V and J ends were trimmed by 3 bases and 1 base, with 9 bases remaining between them.